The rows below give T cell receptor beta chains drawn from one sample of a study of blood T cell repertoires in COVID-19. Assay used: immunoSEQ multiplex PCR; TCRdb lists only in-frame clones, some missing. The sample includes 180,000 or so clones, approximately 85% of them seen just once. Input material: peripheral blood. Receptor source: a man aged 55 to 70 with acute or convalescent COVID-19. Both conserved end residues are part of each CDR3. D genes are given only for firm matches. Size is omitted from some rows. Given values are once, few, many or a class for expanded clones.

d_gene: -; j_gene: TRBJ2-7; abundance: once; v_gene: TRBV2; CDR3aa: CASKGSQGSNEQYF; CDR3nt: TGTGCCAGCAAGGGATCGCAGGGTTCCAACGAGCAGTACTTC
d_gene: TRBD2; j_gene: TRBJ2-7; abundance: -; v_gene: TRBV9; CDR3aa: CASSVAGRERNEQYF; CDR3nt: TGTGCCAGCAGCGTAGCCGGGCGGGAGAGAAACGAGCAGTACTTC
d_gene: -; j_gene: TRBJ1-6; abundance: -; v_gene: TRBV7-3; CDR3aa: CASSWPGERYNSPLHF; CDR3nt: TGTGCCAGCAGTTGGCCAGGGGAAAGGTATAATTCACCCCTCCACTTT
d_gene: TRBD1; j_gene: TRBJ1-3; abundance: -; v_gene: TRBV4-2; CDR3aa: CASSQPAGQGRNTIYF; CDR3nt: TGTGCCAGCAGCCAACCCGCGGGACAGGGAAGAAACACCATATATTTT
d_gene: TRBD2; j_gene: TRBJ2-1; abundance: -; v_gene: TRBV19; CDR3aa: CASSRGTSGSRLNEQFF; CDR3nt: TGTGCCAGTAGTAGAGGGACTAGCGGGAGTCGTCTCAATGAGCAGTTCTTC
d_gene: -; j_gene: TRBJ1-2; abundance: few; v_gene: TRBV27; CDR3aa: CASSLGGIYGYTF; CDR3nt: TGTGCCAGCAGTTTGGGAGGAATCTATGGCTACACCTTC
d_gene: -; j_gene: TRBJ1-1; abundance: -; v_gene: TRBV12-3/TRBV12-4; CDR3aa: CASSFGERTF; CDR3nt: TGTGCCAGCAGTTTTGGTGAGAGAACCTTT
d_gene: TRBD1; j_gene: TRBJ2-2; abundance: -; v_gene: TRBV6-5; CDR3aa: CASSYWTGRPGELFF; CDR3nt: TGTGCCAGCAGTTACTGGACAGGGCGGCCCGGGGAGCTGTTTTTT
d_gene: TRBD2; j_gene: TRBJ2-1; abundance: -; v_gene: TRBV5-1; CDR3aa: CASSSSGGDYNEQFF; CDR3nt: TGCGCCAGCAGCTCCAGCGGGGGGGACTACAATGAGCAGTTCTTC
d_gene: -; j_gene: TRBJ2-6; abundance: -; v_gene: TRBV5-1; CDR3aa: CASSLDTGANVLTF; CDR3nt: TGCGCCAGCAGCTTGGATACTGGGGCCAACGTCCTGACTTTC
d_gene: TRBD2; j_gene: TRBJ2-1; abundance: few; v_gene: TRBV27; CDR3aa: CASRWTSGVYNEQFF; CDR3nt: TGTGCCAGCAGGTGGACTAGCGGGGTTTACAATGAGCAGTTCTTC
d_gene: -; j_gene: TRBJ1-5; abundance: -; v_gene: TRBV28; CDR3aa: CASRSPGNSRNQPQHF; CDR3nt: TGTGCCAGCAGGAGCCCAGGGAATTCGAGAAATCAGCCCCAGCATTTT
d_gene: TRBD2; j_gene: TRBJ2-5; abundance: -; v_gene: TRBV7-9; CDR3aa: CASSLVAGEGKTQYF; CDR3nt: TGTGCCAGCAGTTTAGTAGCGGGAGAGGGAAAGACCCAGTACTTC
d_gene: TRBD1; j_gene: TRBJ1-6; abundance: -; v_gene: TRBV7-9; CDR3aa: CASSTRTGGSGSPLHF; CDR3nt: TGTGCCAGCAGCACCAGGACAGGGGGCAGTGGTTCACCCCTCCACTTT
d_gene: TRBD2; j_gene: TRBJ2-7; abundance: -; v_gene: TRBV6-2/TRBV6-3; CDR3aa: CASSYPSGEQYF; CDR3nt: TGTGCCAGCAGTTACCCTAGCGGAGAGCAGTACTTC
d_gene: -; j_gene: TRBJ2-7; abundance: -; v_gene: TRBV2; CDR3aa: CASSDGGRGYYEQYF; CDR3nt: TGTGCCAGCAGTGATGGAGGGAGGGGGTACTACGAGCAGTACTTC
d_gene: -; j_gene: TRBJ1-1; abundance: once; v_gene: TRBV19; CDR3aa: CASSPGIGRTEAFF; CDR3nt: TGTGCCAGTAGCCCCGGCATTGGGAGGACTGAAGCTTTCTTT
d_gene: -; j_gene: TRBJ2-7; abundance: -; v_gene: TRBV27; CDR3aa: CASSLGGTLIYEQYF; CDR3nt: TGTGCCAGCAGTTTAGGCGGGACCTTGATTTACGAGCAGTACTTC
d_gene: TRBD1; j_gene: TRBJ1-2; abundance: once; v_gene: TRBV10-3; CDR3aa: CAISESTWTGDYGYTF; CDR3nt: TGTGCCATCAGTGAGTCGACCTGGACAGGCGACTATGGCTACACCTTC
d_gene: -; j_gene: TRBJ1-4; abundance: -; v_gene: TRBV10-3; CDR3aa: CATSGLPNEKLFF; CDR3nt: TGTGCCACCTCCGGACTTCCTAATGAAAAACTGTTTTTT
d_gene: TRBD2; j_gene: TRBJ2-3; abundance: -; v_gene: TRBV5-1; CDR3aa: CASSGQLGSLAGRSTDTQYF; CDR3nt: TGCGCCAGCAGCGGCCAGCTTGGTAGTCTAGCGGGACGGAGCACAGATACGCAGTATTTT
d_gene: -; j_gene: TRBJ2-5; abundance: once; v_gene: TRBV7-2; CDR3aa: CASSGRGPQETQYF; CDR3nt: TGTGCCAGCAGCGGTCGAGGGCCCCAAGAGACCCAGTACTTC
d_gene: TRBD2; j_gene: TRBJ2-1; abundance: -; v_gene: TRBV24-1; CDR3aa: CATAIAGNSDEQFF; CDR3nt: TGTGCCACCGCAATAGCGGGAAATAGCGATGAGCAGTTCTTC
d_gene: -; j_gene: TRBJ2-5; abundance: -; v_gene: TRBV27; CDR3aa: CASSLALGETQYF; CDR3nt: TGTGCCAGCAGTTTGGCCCTCGGGGAGACCCAGTACTTC
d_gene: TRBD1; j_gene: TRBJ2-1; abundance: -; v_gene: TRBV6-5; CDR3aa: CASRSRDRGGDEQFF; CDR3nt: TGTGCCAGCAGATCCCGGGACAGGGGAGGCGATGAGCAGTTCTTC
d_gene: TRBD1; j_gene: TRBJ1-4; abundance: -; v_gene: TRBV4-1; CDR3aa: CASRNQGEDEKLFF; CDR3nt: TGCGCCAGCAGAAATCAGGGGGAGGATGAAAAACTGTTTTTT
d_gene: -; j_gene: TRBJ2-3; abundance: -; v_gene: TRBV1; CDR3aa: CTSSQDLLAGGPGVTDTQYF; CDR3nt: TGCACCAGCAGCCAAGATCTGCTAGCGGGAGGGCCGGGGGTGACAGATACGCAGTATTTT
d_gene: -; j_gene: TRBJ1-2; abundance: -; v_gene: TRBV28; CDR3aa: CASSPGRRGYGYTF; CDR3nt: TGTGCCAGCAGTCCCGGGAGAAGAGGCTATGGCTACACCTTC
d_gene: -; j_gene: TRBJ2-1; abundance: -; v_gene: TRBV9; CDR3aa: CASSVGSLHYNEQFF; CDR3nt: TGTGCCAGCAGCGTAGGCAGTCTTCACTACAATGAGCAGTTCTTC
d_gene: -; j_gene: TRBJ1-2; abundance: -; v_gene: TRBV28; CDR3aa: CASMKGGNYGYTF; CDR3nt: TGTGCCAGCATGAAGGGGGGGAACTATGGCTACACCTTC